Listed below are T cell receptor beta chains from one sample, sequenced in a study of cytomegalovirus exposure and HLA in healthy donors. The assay was immunoSEQ multiplex PCR, and TCRdb's table has in-frame clones only and misses some. The profile covers 200,000 to 250,000 clones, with around 83% appearing a single time and roughly a tenth taken by the ten largest. Source material: PBMCs. These TCRs come from a woman aged 50 to 60 in good health and CMV-seropositive. CDR3s include the opening cysteine and the closing phenylalanine or tryptophan. The D gene is left open where the match is weak.

cdr3_aa,j_call,v_call,d_call
CASSNPGTTNYGYTF,TRBJ1-2,TRBV19,.
CASSSGLNQPQHF,TRBJ1-5,TRBV6-6,.
CASAIGLAVEETQYF,TRBJ2-5,TRBV19,TRBD2
CASSGDSSYEQYF,TRBJ2-7,TRBV5-4,TRBD1
CATPEGDRGMNSPLHF,TRBJ1-6,TRBV6-4,TRBD1
CASSPQGTEAFF,TRBJ1-1,TRBV18,.
CASSRRQGDTEAFF,TRBJ1-1,TRBV11-3,TRBD1
CASRLTTALETQYF,TRBJ2-5,TRBV6-1,.
CASSPLTGANTEAFF,TRBJ1-1,TRBV5-1,TRBD1
CASSLSETQYF,TRBJ2-5,TRBV5-1,.
CASSLGQAIQDYTF,TRBJ1-2,TRBV7-9,TRBD1
CASSTYDSKGEFF,TRBJ2-1,TRBV19,.
CASSSTRTDLETQYF,TRBJ2-5,TRBV5-1,.
CASSLGRESETQYF,TRBJ2-5,TRBV5-1,TRBD2
CGYSSGNTIYF,TRBJ1-3,TRBV30,.
CASSVVGGRSTDTQYF,TRBJ2-3,TRBV9,.
CASSLSPRSEAFF,TRBJ1-1,TRBV27,.
CASSDFSGQAYF,TRBJ2-7,TRBV10-1,TRBD1
CASSLAGGPGQPQHF,TRBJ1-5,TRBV5-1,TRBD1
CASSIQTQSNQPQHF,TRBJ1-5,TRBV19,.
CASSLGQGSGYTF,TRBJ1-2,TRBV7-3,TRBD1
CASSLLGGTEAFF,TRBJ1-1,TRBV18,.
CASSLGGYQPQHF,TRBJ1-5,TRBV7-6,.
CASSVGGLASTDTQYF,TRBJ2-3,TRBV9,TRBD2
CASSQGLARPGTGELFF,TRBJ2-2,TRBV5-1,TRBD2
CASSVVQGSYNEQFF,TRBJ2-1,TRBV9,.
CASSESRGYGYTF,TRBJ1-2,TRBV6-1,.
CASSQTRGTGGSFYGYTF,TRBJ1-2,TRBV4-1,TRBD1
CASSSTWNTEAFF,TRBJ1-1,TRBV5-1,.
CASSQGRLDLADGYTF,TRBJ1-2,TRBV4-1,.
CASSARTGLGLSALHF,TRBJ1-6,TRBV7-2,TRBD1
CASSQLGQGSSGANVLTF,TRBJ2-6,TRBV4-3,TRBD1
CAVPGQRYNEQFF,TRBJ2-1,TRBV13,TRBD1
CASSQEPRGSMNTEAFF,TRBJ1-1,TRBV4-3,.
CASSWQGLFTGELFF,TRBJ2-2,TRBV7-8,.
CASSYSKRTGSETQYF,TRBJ2-5,TRBV6-5,TRBD1
CASSLAGALSGANVLTF,TRBJ2-6,TRBV27,.
CASSHARLAGGTEQFF,TRBJ2-1,TRBV5-1,TRBD2
CASSFRGAGEGEAFF,TRBJ1-1,TRBV5-6,.
CASSLVGVRETQYF,TRBJ2-5,TRBV7-8,.
CASSLTGQGYEQYF,TRBJ2-7,TRBV7-3,TRBD1
CASSIGGNQPQHF,TRBJ1-5,TRBV19,.
CASSYQQGAYEQYF,TRBJ2-7,TRBV2,TRBD1
CAWGGGASNEQFF,TRBJ2-1,TRBV30,.
CVSSLAGGVNEQFF,TRBJ2-1,TRBV7-6,TRBD2
CASSLDPASGDVFF,TRBJ2-1,TRBV7-9,TRBD2
CASSLSHPSGQGIGNTIYF,TRBJ1-3,TRBV7-6,TRBD1
CASGLATGGGWETQYF,TRBJ2-5,TRBV12-5,TRBD1
CASSRGTVDSPLHF,TRBJ1-6,TRBV7-9,TRBD1
CAWSNRDRYNEKLFF,TRBJ1-4,TRBV30,TRBD1
CASRRLAGGQGETQYF,TRBJ2-5,TRBV2,TRBD2
CASSGRNSYEQYF,TRBJ2-7,TRBV18,.
CASKAVYENTEAFF,TRBJ1-1,TRBV2,.
CASSLGTAYGYTF,TRBJ1-2,TRBV7-2,.
CASSLDRVNSPLHF,TRBJ1-6,TRBV7-9,TRBD1